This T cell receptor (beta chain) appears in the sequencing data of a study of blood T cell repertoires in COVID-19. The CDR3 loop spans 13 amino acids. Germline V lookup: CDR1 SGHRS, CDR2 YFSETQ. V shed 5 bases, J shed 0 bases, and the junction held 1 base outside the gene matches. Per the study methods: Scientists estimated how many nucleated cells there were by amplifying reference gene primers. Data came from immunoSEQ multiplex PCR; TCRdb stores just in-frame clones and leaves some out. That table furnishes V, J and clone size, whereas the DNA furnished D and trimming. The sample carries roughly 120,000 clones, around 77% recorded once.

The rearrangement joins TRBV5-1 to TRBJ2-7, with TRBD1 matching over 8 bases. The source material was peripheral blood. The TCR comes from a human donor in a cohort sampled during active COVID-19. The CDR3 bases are TGCGCCAGCAGGACAGGGGACTCCTACGAGCAGTACTTC. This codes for CASRTGDSYEQYF.